This record concerns one T cell receptor (beta chain) sequence. The sample comes from a study of cytomegalovirus exposure and HLA in healthy donors. CDR3 length: 12 residues. Trimming shortened V by 3 bases and J by 5 bases, and 7 bases separated the two germline ends. The V gene's germline CDR1 is SQVTM and CDR2 ANQGSEA. PCR primers comprised 60 Vbeta and 13 Jbeta primers. Data came from immunoSEQ multiplex PCR; TCRdb stores just in-frame clones and leaves some out. In the table there are some 71,000 clones, 74% of which are singletons. Sequenced input: PBMCs. The TCR sequence derives from a woman aged 25 to 39 in good health and CMV-seropositive. The V gene is TRBV29-1, the J gene TRBJ2-2, with a possible D match to TRBD2 (6 bases). CDR3 loop: CSVDGGTGELFF. The CDR3 DNA reads TGCAGCGTTGACGGGGGAACCGGGGAGCTGTTTTTT.